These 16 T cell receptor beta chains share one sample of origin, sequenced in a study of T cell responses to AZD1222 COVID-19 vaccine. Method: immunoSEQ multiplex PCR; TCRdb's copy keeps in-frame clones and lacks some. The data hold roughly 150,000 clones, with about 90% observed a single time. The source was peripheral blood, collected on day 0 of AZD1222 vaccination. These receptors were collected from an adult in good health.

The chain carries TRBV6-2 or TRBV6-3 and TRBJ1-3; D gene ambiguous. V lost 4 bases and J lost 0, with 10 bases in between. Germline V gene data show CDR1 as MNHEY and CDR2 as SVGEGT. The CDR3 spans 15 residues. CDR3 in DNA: TGTGCCAGCAGTTCCGGACGGCACTCTGGAAACACCATATATTTT. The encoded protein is CASSSGRHSGNTIYF.

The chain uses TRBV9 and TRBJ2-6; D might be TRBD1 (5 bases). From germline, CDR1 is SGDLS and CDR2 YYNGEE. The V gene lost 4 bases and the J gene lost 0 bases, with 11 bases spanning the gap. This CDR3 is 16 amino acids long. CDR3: CASSLRRGSGANVLTF. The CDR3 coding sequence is TGTGCCAGCAGCCTTCGAAGGGGCTCTGGGGCCAACGTCCTGACTTTC.

The CDR3 reads CASSFSGQGNEQYF. The CDR3, as DNA: TGTGCCAGCAGTTTTTCCGGGCAGGGGAACGAGCAGTACTTC. The chain links TRBV27 to TRBJ2-7, with a possible D match to TRBD1 (6 bases). The germline gives CDR1 MNHEY, CDR2 SMNVEV (reference sequence). Trimming left V 3 bases short and J 5 bases short, with 14 bases between. CDR3 length equals 14 residues.

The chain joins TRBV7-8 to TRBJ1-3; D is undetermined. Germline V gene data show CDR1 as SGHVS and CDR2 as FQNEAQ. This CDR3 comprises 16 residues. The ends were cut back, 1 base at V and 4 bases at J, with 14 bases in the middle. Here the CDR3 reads CASSLESPDFGNTIYF. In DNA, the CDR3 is TGTGCCAGCAGCTTAGAGTCTCCGGACTTCGGAAACACCATATATTTT. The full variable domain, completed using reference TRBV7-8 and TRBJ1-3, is GAGVSQSPRYKVAKRGQDVALRCDPISGHVSLFWYQQALGQGPEFLTYFQNEAQLDKSGLPSDRFFAERPEGSVSTLKIQRTQQEDSAVYLCASSLESPDFGNTIYFGEGSWLTVV.

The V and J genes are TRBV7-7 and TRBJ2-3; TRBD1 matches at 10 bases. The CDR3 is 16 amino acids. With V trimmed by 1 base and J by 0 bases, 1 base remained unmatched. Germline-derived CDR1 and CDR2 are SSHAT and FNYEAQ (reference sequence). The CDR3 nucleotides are TGTGCCAGCAGCTTAGGGGGACAGGGGAGCACAGATACGCAGTATTTT. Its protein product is CASSLGGQGSTDTQYF.

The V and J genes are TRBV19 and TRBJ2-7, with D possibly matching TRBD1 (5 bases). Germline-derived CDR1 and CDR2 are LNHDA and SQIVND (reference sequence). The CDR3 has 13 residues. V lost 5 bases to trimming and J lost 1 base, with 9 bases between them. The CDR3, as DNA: TGTGCCAGTAGTCCGACAGTTTCCTACGAGCAGTACTTC. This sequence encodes CASSPTVSYEQYF.

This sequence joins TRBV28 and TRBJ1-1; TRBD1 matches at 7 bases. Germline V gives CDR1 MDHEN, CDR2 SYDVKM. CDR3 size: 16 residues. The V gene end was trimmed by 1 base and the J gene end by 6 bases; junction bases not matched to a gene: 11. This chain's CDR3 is CASSLFEGQATPEAFF. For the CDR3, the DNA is TGTGCCAGCAGTTTATTCGAAGGACAGGCGACCCCTGAAGCTTTCTTT.

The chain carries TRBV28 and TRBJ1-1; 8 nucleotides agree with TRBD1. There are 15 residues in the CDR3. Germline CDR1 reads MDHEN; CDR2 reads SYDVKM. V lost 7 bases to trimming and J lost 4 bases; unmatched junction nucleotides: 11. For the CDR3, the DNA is TGTGCCAGCACCTCGTACAGGGGGTGGAGCACTGAAGCTTTCTTT. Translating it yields CASTSYRGWSTEAFF. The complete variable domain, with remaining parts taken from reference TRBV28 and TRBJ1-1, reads DVKVTQSSRYLVKRTGEKVFLECVQDMDHENMFWYRQDPGLGLRLIYFSYDVKMKEKGDIPEGYSVSREKKERFSLILESASTNQTSMYLCASTSYRGWSTEAFFGQGTRLTVV.

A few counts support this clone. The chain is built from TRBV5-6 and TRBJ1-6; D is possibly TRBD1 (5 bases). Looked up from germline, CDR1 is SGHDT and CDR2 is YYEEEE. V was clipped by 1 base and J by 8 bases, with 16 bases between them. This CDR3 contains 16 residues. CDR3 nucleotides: TGTGCCAGCAGCTTGTTCGGGGGAATTCTTTATTCACCCCTCCACTTT. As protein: CASSLFGGILYSPLHF.

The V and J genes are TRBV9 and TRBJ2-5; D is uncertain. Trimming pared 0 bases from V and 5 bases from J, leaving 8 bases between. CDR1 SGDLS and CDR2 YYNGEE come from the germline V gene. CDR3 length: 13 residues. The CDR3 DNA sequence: TGTGCCAGCAGCGTAGTGGCTGGGGAGACCCAGTACTTC. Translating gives CASSVVAGETQYF.

The DNA for the CDR3 is TGTGCCAGCAGTAGGGGCACTGAAGCTTTCTTT. Its translation is CASSRGTEAFF. The rearrangement joins TRBV28 to TRBJ1-1, with D perhaps matching TRBD1 (5 bases). CDR1 is MDHEN, CDR2 SYDVKM, per germline. The CDR3 is made up of 11 amino acids. Trimming removed 5 bases at V and 4 bases at J, with 5 bases between.

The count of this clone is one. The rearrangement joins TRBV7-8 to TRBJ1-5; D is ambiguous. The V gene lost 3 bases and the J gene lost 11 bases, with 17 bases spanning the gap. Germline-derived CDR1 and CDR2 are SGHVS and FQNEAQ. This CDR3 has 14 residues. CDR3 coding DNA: TGTGCCAGCAGCTTGCAAGGACGGTCCGGGGCCCAGCATTTT. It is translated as CASSLQGRSGAQHF. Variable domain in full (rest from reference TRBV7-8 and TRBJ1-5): GAGVSQSPRYKVAKRGQDVALRCDPISGHVSLFWYQQALGQGPEFLTYFQNEAQLDKSGLPSDRFFAERPEGSVSTLKIQRTQQEDSAVYLCASSLQGRSGAQHFGDGTRLSIL.

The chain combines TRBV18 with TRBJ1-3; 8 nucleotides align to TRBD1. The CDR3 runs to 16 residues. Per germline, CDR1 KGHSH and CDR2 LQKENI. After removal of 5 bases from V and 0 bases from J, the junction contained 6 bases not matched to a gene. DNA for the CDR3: TGTGCCAGCTCATTAAAACAGGGGGTCTCTGGAAACACCATATATTTT. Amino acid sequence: CASSLKQGVSGNTIYF.

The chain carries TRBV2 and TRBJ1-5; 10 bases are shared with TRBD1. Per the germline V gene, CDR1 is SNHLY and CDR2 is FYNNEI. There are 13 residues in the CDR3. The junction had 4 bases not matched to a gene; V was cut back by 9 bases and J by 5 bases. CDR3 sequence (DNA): TGTGCCAGTGCCGGGACAGGGGATCAGCCCCAGCATTTT. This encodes CASAGTGDQPQHF.

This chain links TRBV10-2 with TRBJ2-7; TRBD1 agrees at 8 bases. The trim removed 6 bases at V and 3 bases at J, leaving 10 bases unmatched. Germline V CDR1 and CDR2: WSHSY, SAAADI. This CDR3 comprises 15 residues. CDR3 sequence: CASRESGTGGYEQYF. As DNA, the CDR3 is TGCGCCAGCAGAGAATCCGGGACAGGCGGCTACGAGCAGTACTTC.

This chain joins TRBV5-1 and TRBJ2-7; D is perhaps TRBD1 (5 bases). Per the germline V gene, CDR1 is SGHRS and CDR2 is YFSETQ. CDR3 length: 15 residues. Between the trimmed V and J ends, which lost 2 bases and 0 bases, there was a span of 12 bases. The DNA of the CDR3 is TGCGCCAGCAGCTTTGGGTCAGGGTCCTCCTACGAGCAGTACTTC. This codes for CASSFGSGSSYEQYF.